The 4 T cell receptor beta chains listed next were all sequenced from one sample in a study of CD8 T cell repertoires and HIV-1 epitope variants. No antigen is known for these receptors. Sequenced by immunoSEQ multiplex PCR; TCRdb stores in-frame clones only, minus some. Altogether about 5,600 clones are present, about three fifths being singletons, with the ten largest covering 43%. Sequencing was done on a sample of cultured CD8+ T cells derived from PBMCs. These receptors all stem from a male donor with HIV.

The rearrangement uses TRBV7-2 and TRBJ2-1; 8 bases line up with TRBD2. The CDR3 sequence is 17 residues long. V gave up 1 base and J gave up 6 bases; unmatched junction bases: 11. Germline values: CDR1 SGHTA, CDR2 FQGNSA. The chain's CDR3 is CASSLEPRTSWGNEQFF. The CDR3 DNA reads TGTGCCAGCAGCTTAGAGCCCCGGACTAGCTGGGGCAATGAGCAGTTCTTC.

V is TRBV19 and J is TRBJ1-1; weak D call: TRBD1 (6 bases). This CDR3 spans 15 amino acids. With 6 bases removed from V and 1 base from J, the gap between germline ends came to 15 bases. CDR1 is LNHDA, CDR2 SQIVND, per germline (reference sequence). Written as DNA, the CDR3 is TGTGCCAGTAGGATACCTGGACAGCCGAACACTGAAGCTTTCTTT. Amino acid sequence: CASRIPGQPNTEAFF.

This rearrangement joins TRBV5-1 to TRBJ1-5; D is unclear. Trimming stripped 4 bases from V and 6 bases from J, with 23 bases between. Germline V gene sequence: CDR1 SGHRS, CDR2 YFSETQ. This CDR3 has 17 residues. CDR3 sequence: CASSPVPDIGRAQPQHF. The CDR3, as DNA: TGCGCCAGCAGCCCGGTACCTGACATCGGGAGGGCTCAGCCCCAGCATTTT.

The J gene is TRBJ1-5, the V gene TRBV6-1; 7 positions agree with TRBD1. CDR1 and CDR2 from the germline V gene are MNHNS and SASEGT. The CDR3 loop spans 20 amino acids. V was clipped by 0 bases and J by 3 bases; unmatched bases: 17. The CDR3 sequence is CASSEALRWRGGQINQPQHF. The CDR3 coding sequence is TGTGCCAGCAGTGAAGCGCTTCGGTGGCGGGGGGGACAGATCAATCAGCCCCAGCATTTT.